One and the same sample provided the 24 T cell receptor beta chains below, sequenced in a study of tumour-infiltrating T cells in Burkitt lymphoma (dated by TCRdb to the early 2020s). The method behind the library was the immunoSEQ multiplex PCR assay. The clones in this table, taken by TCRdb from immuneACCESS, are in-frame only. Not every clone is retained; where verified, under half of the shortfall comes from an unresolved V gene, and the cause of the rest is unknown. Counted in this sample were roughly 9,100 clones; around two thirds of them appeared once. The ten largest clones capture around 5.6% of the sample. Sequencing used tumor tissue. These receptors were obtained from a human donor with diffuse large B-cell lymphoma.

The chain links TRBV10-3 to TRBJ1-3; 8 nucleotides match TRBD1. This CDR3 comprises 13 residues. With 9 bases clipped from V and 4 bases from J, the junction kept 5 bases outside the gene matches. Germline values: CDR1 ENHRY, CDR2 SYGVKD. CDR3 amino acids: CAISGQGGNTIYF. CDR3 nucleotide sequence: TGTGCCATTTCTGGACAGGGCGGAAACACCATATATTTT.

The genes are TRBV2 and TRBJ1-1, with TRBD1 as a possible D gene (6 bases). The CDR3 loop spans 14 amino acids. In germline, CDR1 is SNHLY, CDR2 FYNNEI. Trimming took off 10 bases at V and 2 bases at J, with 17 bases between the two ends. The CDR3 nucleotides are TGTGCCACCACAGAACAGGGACTTAACACTGAAGCTTTCTTT. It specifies CATTEQGLNTEAFF. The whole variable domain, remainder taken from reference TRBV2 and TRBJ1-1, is EPEVTQTPSHQVTQMGQEVILRCVPISNHLYFYWYRQILGQKVEFLVSFYNNEISEKSEIFDDQFSVERPDGSNFTLKIRSTKLEDSAMYFCATTEQGLNTEAFFGQGTRLTVV.

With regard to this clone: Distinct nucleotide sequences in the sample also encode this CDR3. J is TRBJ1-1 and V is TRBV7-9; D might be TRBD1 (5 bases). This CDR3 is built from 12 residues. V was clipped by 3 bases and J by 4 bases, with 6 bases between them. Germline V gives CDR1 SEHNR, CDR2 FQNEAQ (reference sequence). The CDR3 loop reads CASSLGVTEAFF. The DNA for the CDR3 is TGTGCCAGCAGCTTGGGGGTCACTGAAGCTTTCTTT.

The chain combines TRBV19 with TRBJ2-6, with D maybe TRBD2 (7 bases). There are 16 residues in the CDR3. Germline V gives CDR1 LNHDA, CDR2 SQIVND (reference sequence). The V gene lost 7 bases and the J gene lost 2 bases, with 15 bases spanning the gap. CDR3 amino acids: CASIGGRGAGANVLTF. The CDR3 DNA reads TGTGCCAGTATCGGGGGGCGAGGGGCTGGGGCCAACGTCCTGACTTTC.

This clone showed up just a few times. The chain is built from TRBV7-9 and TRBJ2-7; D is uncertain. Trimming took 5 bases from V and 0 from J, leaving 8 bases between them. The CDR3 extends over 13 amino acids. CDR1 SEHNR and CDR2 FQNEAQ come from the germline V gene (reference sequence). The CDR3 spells CASSPDTSYEQYF. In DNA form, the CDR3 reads TGTGCCAGCAGCCCCGACACCTCCTACGAGCAGTACTTC.

This chain's CDR3 is CASSLSGTPSGNTIYF. The CDR3 region has the DNA TGTGCCAGCTCACTATCCGGGACACCCTCTGGAAACACCATATATTTT. The V gene is TRBV18, the J gene TRBJ1-3; D perhaps matches TRBD1 (6 bases). CDR1 and CDR2 (germline): KGHSH, LQKENI. The CDR3 consists of 16 residues. Trimming pared 4 bases from V and 0 bases from J, leaving 13 bases between.

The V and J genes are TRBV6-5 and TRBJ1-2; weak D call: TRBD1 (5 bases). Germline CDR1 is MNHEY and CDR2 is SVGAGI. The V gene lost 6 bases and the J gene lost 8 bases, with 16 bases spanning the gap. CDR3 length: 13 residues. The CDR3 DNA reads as TGTGCCAGCAGCAATATGGGGCAAGGGGGCTACACCTTC. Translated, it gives CASSNMGQGGYTF.

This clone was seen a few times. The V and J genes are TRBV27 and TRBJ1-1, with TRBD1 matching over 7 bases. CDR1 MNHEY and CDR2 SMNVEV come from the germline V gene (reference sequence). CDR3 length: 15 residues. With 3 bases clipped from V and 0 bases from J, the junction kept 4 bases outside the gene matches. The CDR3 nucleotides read TGTGCCAGCAGTTTCTCGGGACAGTTGAACACTGAAGCTTTCTTT. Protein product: CASSFSGQLNTEAFF.

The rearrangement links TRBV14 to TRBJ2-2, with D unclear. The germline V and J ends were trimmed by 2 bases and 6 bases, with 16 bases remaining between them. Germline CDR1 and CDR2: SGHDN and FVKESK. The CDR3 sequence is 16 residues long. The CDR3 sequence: CASSQYPVKFSGELFF. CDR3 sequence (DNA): TGTGCCAGCAGCCAATACCCCGTTAAATTCTCCGGGGAGCTGTTTTTT. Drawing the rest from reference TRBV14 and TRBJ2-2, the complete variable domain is EAGVTQFPSHSVIEKGQTVTLRCDPISGHDNLYWYRRVMGKEIKFLLHFVKESKQDESGMPNNRFLAERTGGTYSTLKVQPAELEDSGVYFCASSQYPVKFSGELFFGEGSRLTVL.

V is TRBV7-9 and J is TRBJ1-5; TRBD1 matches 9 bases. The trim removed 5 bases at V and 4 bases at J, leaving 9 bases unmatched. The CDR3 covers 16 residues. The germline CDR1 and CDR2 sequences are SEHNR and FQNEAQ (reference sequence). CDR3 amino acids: CASSPGLGTGNQPQHF. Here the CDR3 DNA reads TGTGCCAGCAGCCCAGGTCTTGGGACAGGGAATCAGCCCCAGCATTTT.

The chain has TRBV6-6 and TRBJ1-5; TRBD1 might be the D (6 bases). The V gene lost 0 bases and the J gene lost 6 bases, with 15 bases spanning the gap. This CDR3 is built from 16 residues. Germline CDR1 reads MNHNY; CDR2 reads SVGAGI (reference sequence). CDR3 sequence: CASSYSSRAGVQPQHF. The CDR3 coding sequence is TGTGCCAGCAGTTACTCCTCGCGGGCAGGGGTTCAGCCCCAGCATTTT.

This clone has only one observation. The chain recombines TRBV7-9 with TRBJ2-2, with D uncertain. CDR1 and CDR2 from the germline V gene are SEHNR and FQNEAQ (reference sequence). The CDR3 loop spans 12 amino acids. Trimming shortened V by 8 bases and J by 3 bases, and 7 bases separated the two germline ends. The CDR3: CASGGDTGELFF. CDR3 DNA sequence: TGTGCCAGCGGTGGGGACACCGGGGAGCTGTTTTTT.

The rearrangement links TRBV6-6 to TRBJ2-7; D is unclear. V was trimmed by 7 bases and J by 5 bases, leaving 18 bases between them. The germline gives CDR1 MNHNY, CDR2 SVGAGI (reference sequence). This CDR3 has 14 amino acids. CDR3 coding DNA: TGTGCCAGCACCAACAACATTTTAAACCACGAGCAGTACTTC. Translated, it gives CASTNNILNHEQYF.

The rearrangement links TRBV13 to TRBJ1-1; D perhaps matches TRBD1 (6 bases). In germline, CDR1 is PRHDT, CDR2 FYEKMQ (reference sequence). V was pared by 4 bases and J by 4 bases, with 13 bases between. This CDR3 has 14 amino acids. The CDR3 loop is CASSSGAGFTEAFF. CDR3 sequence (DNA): TGTGCCAGCAGCTCAGGGGCCGGTTTCACTGAAGCTTTCTTT.

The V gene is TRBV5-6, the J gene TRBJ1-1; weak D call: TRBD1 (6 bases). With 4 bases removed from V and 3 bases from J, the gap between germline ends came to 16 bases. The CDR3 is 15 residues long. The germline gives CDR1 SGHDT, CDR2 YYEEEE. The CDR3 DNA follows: TGTGCCAGCAGCGCTCGTCAGGGGACCCACACTGAAGCTTTCTTT. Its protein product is CASSARQGTHTEAFF.

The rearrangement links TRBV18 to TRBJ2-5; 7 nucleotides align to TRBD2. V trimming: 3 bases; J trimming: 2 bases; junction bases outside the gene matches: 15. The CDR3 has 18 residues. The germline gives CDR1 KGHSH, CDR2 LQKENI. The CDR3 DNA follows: TGTGCCAGCTCACCGACGATGGTCGGCGGGGGAGTACAAGAGACCCAGTACTTC. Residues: CASSPTMVGGGVQETQYF.

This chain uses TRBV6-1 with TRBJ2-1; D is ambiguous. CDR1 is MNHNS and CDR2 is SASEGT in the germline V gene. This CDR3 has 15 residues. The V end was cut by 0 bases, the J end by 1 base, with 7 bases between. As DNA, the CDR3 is TGTGCCAGCAGTGAAGCCGGCAGGTCCTACAATGAGCAGTTCTTC. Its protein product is CASSEAGRSYNEQFF.

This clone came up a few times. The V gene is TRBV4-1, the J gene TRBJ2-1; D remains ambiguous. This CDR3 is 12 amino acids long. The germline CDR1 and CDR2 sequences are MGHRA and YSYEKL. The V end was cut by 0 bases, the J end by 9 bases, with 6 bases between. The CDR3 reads CASSQESSEQFF. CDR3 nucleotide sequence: TGCGCCAGCAGCCAAGAGTCGAGTGAGCAGTTCTTC.

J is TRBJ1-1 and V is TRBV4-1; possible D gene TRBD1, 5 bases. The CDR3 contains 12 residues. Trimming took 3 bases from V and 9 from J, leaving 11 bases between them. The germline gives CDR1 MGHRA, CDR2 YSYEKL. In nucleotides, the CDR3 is TGCGCCAGCAGCCAGATAACAGGAAAAGCTTTCTTT. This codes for CASSQITGKAFF.

CDR3 sequence: CASSLRGGETQYF. Here the CDR3 DNA reads TGTGCCAGCAGCTTGAGGGGTGGCGAGACCCAGTACTTC. The V and J genes are TRBV7-9 and TRBJ2-5, with D perhaps assigned TRBD1 or TRBD2 (5 bases each). The CDR3 length is 13 residues. Trimming took off 3 bases at V and 5 bases at J, with 10 bases between the two ends. Germline V gives CDR1 SEHNR, CDR2 FQNEAQ (reference sequence).

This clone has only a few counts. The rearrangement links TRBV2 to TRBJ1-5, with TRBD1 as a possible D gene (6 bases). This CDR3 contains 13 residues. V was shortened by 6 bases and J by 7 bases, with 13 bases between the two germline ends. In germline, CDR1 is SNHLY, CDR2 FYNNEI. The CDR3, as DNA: TGTGCCAGCAGGCGACAGGTAAACCAGCCCCAGCATTTT. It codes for CASRRQVNQPQHF.

DNA of the CDR3: TGTGCCAGCAGTTCCCCGGGAGGGGGCGTTGATGGCTACACCTTC. Protein product: CASSSPGGGVDGYTF. The rearrangement joins TRBV27 to TRBJ1-2; TRBD1 matches 7 bases. This CDR3 region has 15 residues. Germline V lookup: CDR1 MNHEY, CDR2 SMNVEV (reference sequence). Germline trimming cut 4 bases from V and 6 bases from J; bases unmatched to any gene: 11.

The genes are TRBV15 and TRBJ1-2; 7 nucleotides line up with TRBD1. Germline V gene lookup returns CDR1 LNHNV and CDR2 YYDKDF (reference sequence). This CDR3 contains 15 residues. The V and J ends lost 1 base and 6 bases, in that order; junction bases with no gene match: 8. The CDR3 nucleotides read TGTGCCACCAGCAGAGCTGTGACAGGGAGGGATGGCTACACCTTC. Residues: CATSRAVTGRDGYTF.

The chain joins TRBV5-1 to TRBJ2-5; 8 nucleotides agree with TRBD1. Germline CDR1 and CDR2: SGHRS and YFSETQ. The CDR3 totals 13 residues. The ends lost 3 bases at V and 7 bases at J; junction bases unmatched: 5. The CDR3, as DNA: TGCGCCAGCAGCTCTGGACAGGGCGGGACCCAGTACTTC. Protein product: CASSSGQGGTQYF.